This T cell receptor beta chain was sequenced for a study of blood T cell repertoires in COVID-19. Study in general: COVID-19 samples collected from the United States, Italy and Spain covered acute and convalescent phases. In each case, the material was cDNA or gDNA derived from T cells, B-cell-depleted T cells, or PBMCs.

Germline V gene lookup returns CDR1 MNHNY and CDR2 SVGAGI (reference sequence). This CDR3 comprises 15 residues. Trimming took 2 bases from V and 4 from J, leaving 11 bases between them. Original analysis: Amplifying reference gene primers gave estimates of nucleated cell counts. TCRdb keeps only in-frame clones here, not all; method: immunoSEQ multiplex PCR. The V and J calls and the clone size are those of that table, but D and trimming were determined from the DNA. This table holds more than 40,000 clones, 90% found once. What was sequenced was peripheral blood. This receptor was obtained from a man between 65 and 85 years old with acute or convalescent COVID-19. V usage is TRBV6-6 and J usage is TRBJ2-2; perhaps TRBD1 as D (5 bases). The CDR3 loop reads CASSYLDKTTGELFF. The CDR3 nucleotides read TGTGCCAGCAGTTACCTGGACAAAACCACCGGGGAGCTGTTTTTT.